The following is a TCR beta chain sequence with its context. The specificity of this receptor is unknown. No much larger clone exists at a distance of one base, and base qualities are not known. Other DNA sequences in the sample encode the same CDR3. This record comes from a study of blood T cell repertoires in COVID-19 (dated by TCRdb to about 2020). Context from the whole study: Samples covering the acute and convalescent phases of COVID-19 were provided by collaborators in the United States, Italy and Spain. The repertoires were made available in a free public database intended to serve as a resource for research on the immune response to SARS-CoV-2. Samples came from the ongoing ImmuneRACE study (first 160 participants) plus 1,254 subjects from 6 global collaborators. The dataset comprised deeply sampled blood TCRbeta repertoires from subjects exposed to, actively infected with, or recovered from COVID-19. The prospective study material was composed of cDNA or gDNA derived from T cells, B-cell-depleted T cells, or PBMCs. Where HLA class I and class II types were available, the types were taken from metadata supplied by the sample provider, not from assay-based typing. Nearly every sample came with metadata listing a de-identified subject ID, COVID-19 status, age in years and sex.

The CDR3, cysteine through phenylalanine, is 13 amino acids long. Solely the CDR3 DNA is kept, with 39 bases framed from the first base. Based on the germline V gene (reference sequence), the CDR1 and CDR2 sequences are LNHDA and SQIVND. Trimming removed 2 bases from V and 1 base from J, leaving 5 bases between the germline ends. Each collaborating institution followed its own protocols to collect whole blood in K2EDTA tubes. For TCRbeta analysis, collaborators shipped samples in one of three forms: frozen whole blood, isolated PBMCs, or DNA extracted from either of those sample types. The immunoSEQ Assay, a bias-controlled multiplex PCR, was used to amplify TCRbeta CDR3 regions from genomic DNA. In the paper's pipeline: The number of nucleated cells in each sample was estimated from the amplification of reference gene primers within the assay. Sequence reads were collapsed and filtered to measure the absolute abundance of every unique TCRbeta CDR3 rearrangement. For each sample, productive Simpson clonality was calculated by taking the square root of Simpson's diversity index across productive rearrangements. The table comes from immuneACCESS by way of TCRdb, which keeps in-frame sequences with V and J called. Part of the clones is missing from these tables; in studies checked, under half for an unresolved V gene and the rest for unknown reasons. V and J calls plus clone size are reproduced from that table; the DNA served to infer D and trimming. The sample yields some 400,000 clones; around 91% were counted once. The ten largest make up 6% to 7.5% of the sample.

Study-wide conclusions, independent of this receptor: Clinical and demographic metadata were provided uncurated, with the amount varying by source and participant.

The sequence derives from a young man with active or convalescent COVID-19. The sample comprised peripheral blood. The chain is encoded by TRBV19 joined to TRBJ1-2, with no D gene named confidently. For the CDR3, the sequence is CASSIRSNYGYTF. The DNA sequence is given as TGTGCCAGTAGTATAAGGAGTAACTATGGCTACACCTTC.